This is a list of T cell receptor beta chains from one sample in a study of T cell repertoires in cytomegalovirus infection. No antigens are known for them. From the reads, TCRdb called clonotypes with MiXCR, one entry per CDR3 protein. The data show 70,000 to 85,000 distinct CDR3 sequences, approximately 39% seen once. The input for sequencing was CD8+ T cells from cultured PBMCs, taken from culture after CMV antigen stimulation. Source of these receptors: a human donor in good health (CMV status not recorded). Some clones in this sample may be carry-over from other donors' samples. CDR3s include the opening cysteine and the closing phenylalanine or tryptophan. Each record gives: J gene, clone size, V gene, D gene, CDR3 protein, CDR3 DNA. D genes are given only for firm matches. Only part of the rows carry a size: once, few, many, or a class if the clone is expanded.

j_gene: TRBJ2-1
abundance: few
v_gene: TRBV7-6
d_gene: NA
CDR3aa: CASSLGTAHNEQFF
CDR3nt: TGTGCCAGCAGCTTAGGGACAGCTCACAATGAGCAGTTCTTC

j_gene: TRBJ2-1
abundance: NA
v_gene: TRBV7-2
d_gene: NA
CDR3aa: CASSLPLVHEQFF
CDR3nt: TGTGCCAGCAGCTTACCCCTAGTCCATGAGCAGTTCTTC

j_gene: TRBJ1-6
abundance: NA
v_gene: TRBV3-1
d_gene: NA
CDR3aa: CASSRNHRDVPSSYNSPLHF
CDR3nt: TGTGCCAGCAGCCGAAACCACAGGGACGTCCCGAGCTCCTATAATTCACCCCTCCACTTT

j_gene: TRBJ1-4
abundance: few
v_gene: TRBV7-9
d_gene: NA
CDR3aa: CASSSPGGGSSEKLFF
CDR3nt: TGTGCCAGCAGCTCCCCCGGGGGCGGTAGTTCTGAAAAACTGTTTTTT

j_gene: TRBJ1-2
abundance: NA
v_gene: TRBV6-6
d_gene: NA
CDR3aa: CASSSPGRPYDYGYTF
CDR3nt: TGTGCCAGCAGTTCCCCGGGACGGCCGTATGACTATGGCTACACCTTC

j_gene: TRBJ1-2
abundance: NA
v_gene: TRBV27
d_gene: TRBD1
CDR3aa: CASSTGTAYGYTF
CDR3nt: TGTGCCAGCAGTACAGGGACAGCCTATGGCTACACCTTC

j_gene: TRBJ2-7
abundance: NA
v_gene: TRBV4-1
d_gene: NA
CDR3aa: CASSQDSGLEQYF
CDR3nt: TGCGCCAGCAGCCAAGATAGTGGGTTAGAGCAGTACTTC

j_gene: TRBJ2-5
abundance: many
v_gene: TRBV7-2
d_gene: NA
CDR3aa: CASSLSRVETQYF
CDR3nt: TGTGCCAGCAGCTTATCCAGGGTGGAGACCCAGTACTTC

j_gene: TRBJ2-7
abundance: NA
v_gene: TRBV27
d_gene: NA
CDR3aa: CASSSPGGYSYEQYF
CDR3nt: TGTGCCAGCAGTTCCCCTGGAGGCTACTCCTACGAGCAGTACTTC

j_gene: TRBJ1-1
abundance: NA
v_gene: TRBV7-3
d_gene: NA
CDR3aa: CASSASTGRNTEAFF
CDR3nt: TGTGCCAGCAGCGCGTCGACAGGCCGGAACACTGAAGCTTTCTTT

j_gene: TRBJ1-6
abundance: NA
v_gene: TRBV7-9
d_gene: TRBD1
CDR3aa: CASSSGTGGAPLHF
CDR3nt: TGTGCCAGCAGCTCTGGGACAGGGGGGGCACCCCTCCACTTT

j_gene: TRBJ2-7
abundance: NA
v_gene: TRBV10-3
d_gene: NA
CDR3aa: CAISGFQARREDEQYF
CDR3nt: TGTGCCATCAGTGGATTTCAGGCGAGGCGCGAGGACGAGCAGTACTTC

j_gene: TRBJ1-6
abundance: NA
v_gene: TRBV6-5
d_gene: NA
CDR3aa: CASNLAGDSDRNSPLHF
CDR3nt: TGTGCCAGCAACCTAGCCGGGGACTCCGACCGAAATTCACCCCTCCACTTT

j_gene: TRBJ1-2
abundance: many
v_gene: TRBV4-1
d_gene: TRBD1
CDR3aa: CASRETGANYGYTF
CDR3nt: TGCGCCAGCAGGGAAACAGGGGCCAACTATGGCTACACCTTC

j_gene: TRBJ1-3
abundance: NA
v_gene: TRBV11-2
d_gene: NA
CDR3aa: CASSFSAGSSGNTIYF
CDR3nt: TGTGCCAGCAGCTTCTCTGCAGGGTCCTCTGGAAACACCATATATTTT

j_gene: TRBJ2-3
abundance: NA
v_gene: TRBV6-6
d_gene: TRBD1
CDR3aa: CASSPPDRVVTDTQYF
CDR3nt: TGTGCCAGCAGTCCCCCGGACAGGGTTGTCACAGATACGCAGTATTTT

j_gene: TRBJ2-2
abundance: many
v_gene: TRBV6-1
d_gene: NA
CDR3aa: CASSEADTGELFF
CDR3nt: TGTGCCAGCAGTGAAGCCGACACCGGGGAGCTGTTTTTT

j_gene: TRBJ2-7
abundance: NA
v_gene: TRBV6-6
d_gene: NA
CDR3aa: CASTNYENYEQYF
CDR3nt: TGTGCCAGCACCAACTACGAGAACTACGAGCAGTACTTC

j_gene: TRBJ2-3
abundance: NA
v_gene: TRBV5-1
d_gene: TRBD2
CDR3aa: CASSLGLAETDTQYF
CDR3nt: TGCGCCAGCAGCCTAGGACTAGCGGAGACAGATACGCAGTATTTT

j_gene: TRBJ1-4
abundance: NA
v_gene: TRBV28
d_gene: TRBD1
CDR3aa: CASRYTGVVEKLFF
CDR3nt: TGTGCCAGCAGGTATACAGGGGTGGTGGAAAAACTGTTTTTT

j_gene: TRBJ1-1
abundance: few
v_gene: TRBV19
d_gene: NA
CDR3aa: CATSPFSHGNTEAFF
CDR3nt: TGTGCCACCTCTCCTTTCTCGCACGGGAACACTGAAGCTTTCTTT

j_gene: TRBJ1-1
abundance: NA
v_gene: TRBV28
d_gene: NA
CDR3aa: CASSFKYSALNTEAFF
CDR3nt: TGTGCCAGCAGTTTTAAGTACTCCGCCCTGAACACTGAAGCTTTCTTT

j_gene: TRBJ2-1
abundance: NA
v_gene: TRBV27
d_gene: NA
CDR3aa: CASSKGNNEQFF
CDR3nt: TGTGCCAGCAGTAAAGGGAACAATGAGCAGTTCTTC

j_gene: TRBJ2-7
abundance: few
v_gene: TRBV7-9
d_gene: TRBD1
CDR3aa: CASSSGTGFNYEQYF
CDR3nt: TGTGCCAGCAGCTCCGGGACAGGGTTTAATTACGAGCAGTACTTC

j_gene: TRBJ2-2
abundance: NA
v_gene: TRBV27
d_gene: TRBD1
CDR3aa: CASSLSGTGGYTGELFF
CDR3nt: TGTGCCAGCAGTTTATCCGGGACAGGGGGCTACACCGGGGAGCTGTTTTTT

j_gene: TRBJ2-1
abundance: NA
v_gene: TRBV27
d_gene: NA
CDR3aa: CASSLFSPDGDTPYGLAYNEQFF
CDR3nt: TGTGCCAGCAGTTTATTTAGCCCCGATGGAGACACGCCTTACGGACTTGCCTACAATGAGCAGTTCTTC

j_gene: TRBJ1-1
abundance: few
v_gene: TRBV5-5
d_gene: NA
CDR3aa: CASSLEGVGWNTEAFF
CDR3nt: TGTGCCAGCAGCTTGGAGGGGGTTGGATGGAACACTGAAGCTTTCTTT

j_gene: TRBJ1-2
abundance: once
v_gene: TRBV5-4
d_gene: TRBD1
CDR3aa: CASSPDRVSGYTF
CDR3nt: TGTGCCAGCAGTCCTGACAGGGTTAGTGGCTACACCTTC

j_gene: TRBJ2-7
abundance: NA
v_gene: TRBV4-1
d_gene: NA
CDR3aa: CASSQQGPEDEQYF
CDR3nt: TGCGCCAGCAGCCAACAGGGCCCGGAGGACGAGCAGTACTTC

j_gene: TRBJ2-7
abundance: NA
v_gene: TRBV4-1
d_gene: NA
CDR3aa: CASSQGGDSYEQYF
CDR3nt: TGCGCCAGCAGCCAAGGGGGGGACTCCTACGAGCAGTACTTC

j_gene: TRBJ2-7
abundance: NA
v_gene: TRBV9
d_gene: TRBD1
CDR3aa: CASSVGDSGHEQYF
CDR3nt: TGTGCCAGCAGCGTAGGGGACAGCGGCCACGAGCAGTACTTC

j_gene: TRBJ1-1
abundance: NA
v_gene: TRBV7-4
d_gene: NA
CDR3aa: CASSRSDQVGMNTEAFF
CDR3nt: TGTGCCAGCAGCCGTAGCGATCAAGTGGGTATGAACACTGAAGCTTTCTTT

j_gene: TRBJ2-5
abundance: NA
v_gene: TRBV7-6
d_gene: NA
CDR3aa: CASSLGPGETQYF
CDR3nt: TGTGCCAGCAGCTTAGGTCCCGGGGAGACCCAGTACTTC

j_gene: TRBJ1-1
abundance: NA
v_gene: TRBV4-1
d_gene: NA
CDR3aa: CASSQVQTAADTEAFF
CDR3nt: TGCGCCAGCAGCCAAGTACAGACAGCTGCTGACACTGAAGCTTTCTTT

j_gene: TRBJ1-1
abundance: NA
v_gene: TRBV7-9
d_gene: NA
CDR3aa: CASSLLSGNTEAFF
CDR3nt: TGTGCCAGCAGCCTCCTCTCAGGGAACACTGAAGCTTTCTTT

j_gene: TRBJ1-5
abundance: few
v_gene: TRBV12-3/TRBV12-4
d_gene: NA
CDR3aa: CASSPPGLYSNQPQHF
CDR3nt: TGTGCCAGCAGCCCACCGGGCCTATATAGCAATCAGCCCCAGCATTTT

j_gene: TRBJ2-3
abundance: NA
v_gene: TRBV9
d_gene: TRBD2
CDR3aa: CASSGGDRVTDTQYF
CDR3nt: TGTGCCAGCAGTGGGGGGGATAGAGTAACAGATACGCAGTATTTT

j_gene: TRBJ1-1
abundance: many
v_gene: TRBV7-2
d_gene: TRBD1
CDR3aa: CASSSSPQGAGNTEAFF
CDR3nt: TGTGCCAGCAGCTCGAGCCCCCAGGGGGCGGGTAACACTGAAGCTTTCTTT

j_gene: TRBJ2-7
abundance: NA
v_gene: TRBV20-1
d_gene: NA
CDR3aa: CSARGGGFLYEQYF
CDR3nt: TGCAGTGCTAGAGGGGGAGGTTTCCTCTACGAGCAGTACTTC

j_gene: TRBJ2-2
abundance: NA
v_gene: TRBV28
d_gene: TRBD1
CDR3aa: CASSLVQGAVGELFF
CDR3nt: TGTGCCAGCAGTTTAGTTCAGGGGGCGGTCGGGGAGCTGTTTTTT